The T cell receptor (beta chain) under discussion was sequenced for a study of shared clonotypes between healthy human individuals. Division of CD4+ cells produced a CD45RA+ naive subset and a CD45RA-negative memory subset. Original data processing: Sequence data from immunoSEQ were junction-only and lacked quality scores; consequently, filtering differed. Repertoires were generated with immunoSEQ multiplex PCR, while TCRdb's copy carries only in-frame clones and drops some. V, J and clone size derive from that table, while D and trimming were established from the DNA sequence. The repertoire holds 950,000 to 1,200,000 clones, with 70% to 80% as singletons. This TCR was recovered from a man aged 18 to 29 in good health. Some clones in this sample may be carry-over from other donors' samples. Sequenced material: memory CD4+ T cells from PBMCs. As to subset: CD45RA-negative fraction.

The CDR3 DNA follows: TGCAGCGTTGCCCGGGGTTTTGATGAGCAGTTCTTC. Its translation is CSVARGFDEQFF. The gene calls are TRBV29-1 and TRBJ2-1, with D possibly being TRBD2 (5 bases). The length of the CDR3 is 12 residues. Germline V lookup: CDR1 SQVTM, CDR2 ANQGSEA. V was trimmed by 4 bases and J by 8 bases, leaving 12 bases between them.